This T cell receptor (beta chain) was documented in a study of T cells after yellow fever vaccination. On the study more broadly: Preparation of the low-cell-number fractions used SMART-Seq v4 Ultra Low Input. Points from the study as a whole: A small proportion of clonotypes was detected in both the CD4 and CD8 compartments.

Synthesis of TCR cDNA relied on 5'RACE template switching, which attached a universal primer site and UMIs. In TCRdb, the 5' RACE reads were re-called with MiXCR into one record per CDR3 protein. The sample consists of hundreds of thousands of distinct CDR3 sequences, about 13% of them appearing once. This clonotype was counted between two and nine times. Its antigen is not known. The CDR3 covers 12 residues. CDR1 is MDHEN and CDR2 is SYDVKM in the germline V gene. The V end lost 9 bases, the J end lost 1 base, and 10 bases lay between the germline ends. The chain couples TRBV28 to TRBJ2-7; no firm D call. The sequence was obtained from a man younger than 45 who received the YFV17D yellow fever vaccine. The sample here was PBMCs, taken on the day of the yellow fever booster vaccination. CDR3 in amino acids: CASTSQSYEQYF. As DNA, the CDR3 is TGTGCCAGTACTTCCCAGTCCTACGAGCAGTACTTC. Full variable domain (outside the CDR3, taken from reference TRBV28 and TRBJ2-7): DVKVTQSSRYLVKRTGEKVFLECVQDMDHENMFWYRQDPGLGLRLIYFSYDVKMKEKGDIPEGYSVSREKKERFSLILESASTNQTSMYLCASTSQSYEQYFGPGTRLTVT.